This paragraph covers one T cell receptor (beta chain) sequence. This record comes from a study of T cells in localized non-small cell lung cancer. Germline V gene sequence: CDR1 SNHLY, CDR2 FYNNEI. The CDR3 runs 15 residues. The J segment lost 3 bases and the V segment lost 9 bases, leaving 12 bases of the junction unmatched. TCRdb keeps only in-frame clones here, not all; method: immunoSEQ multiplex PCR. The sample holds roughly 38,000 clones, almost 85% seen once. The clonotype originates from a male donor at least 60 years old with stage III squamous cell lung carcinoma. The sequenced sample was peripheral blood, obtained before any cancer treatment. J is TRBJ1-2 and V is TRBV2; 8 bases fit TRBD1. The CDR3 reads CASSPRGRGDYGYTF. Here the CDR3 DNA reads TGTGCCAGTTCCCCCAGGGGGCGCGGCGACTATGGCTACACCTTC.